This TCR beta chain was recorded in a study of T cell repertoires in cytomegalovirus infection. Study information: Public TCR beta signatures indicated both CMV infection and matching HLA type.

J lost 4 bases, V lost 7 bases, and 13 bases had no gene match. Germline V gene data show CDR1 as LGHNT and CDR2 as FRNRAP. The length of the CDR3 is 17 residues. TCRdb re-called the reads through MiXCR, storing one row per CDR3 protein. The table has around 250,000 distinct CDR3 sequences, over 15% seen once. Details on this clonotype: Antigen: not known.

Overall study results and limits: In two of eight donors, the top clonotype was HLA-C-restricted CMV-specific. Public TCR beta family frequency separated CMV-and-HLA carriers, including in an independent cohort.

This TCR derives from a human donor in good health (CMV status not recorded). Some clones in this sample may be carry-over from other donors' samples. The rearrangement links TRBV12-5 to TRBJ2-1; 10 bases match TRBD2. The specimen sequenced was CD8+ T cells from PBMCs. CDR3 DNA sequence: TGTGCTAGTGCCCCAAAGGGGGGACTAGCGTTGTACAATGAGCAGTTCTTC. Amino acid sequence: CASAPKGGLALYNEQFF.